This entry lists 28 T cell receptor beta chains sequenced from one sample in a study of regulatory T cells in long-lasting Graves disease. Time point given: persistent/refractory GD, antithyroid drugs over 5 years with positive TRAb. Generation of the TCR library employed RNA extracted from PBMCs. HTBI primers from iRepertoire and Arm-PCR of CDR3 regions yielded the TCR beta libraries. TCRdb re-called the multiplex PCR reads through MiXCR, storing one row per CDR3 protein. This sample has around 430,000 distinct CDR3 sequences, with under 25% found just once. The material sequenced was peripheral blood mononuclear cells (PBMCs), taken when the disease was refractory, from a patient treated with antithyroid drugs. These TCRs come from a female donor with Graves disease.

This chain links TRBV30 with TRBJ2-7; 9 positions agree with TRBD1. This CDR3 is built from 13 residues. Looked up from germline, CDR1 is GTSNPN and CDR2 is SVGIG (reference sequence). V lost 5 bases, J lost 4 bases, and 6 bases stayed unmatched. For the CDR3, the DNA is TGTGCCTGGGAAGGGGACAGGGATTACGAGCAGTACTTC. Residues: CAWEGDRDYEQYF.

Ten or more counts support this clonotype. J is TRBJ2-7 and V is TRBV28, with D possibly being TRBD1 (5 bases). Germline-derived CDR1 and CDR2 are MDHEN and SYDVKM. V lost 4 bases, J lost 2 bases, and 9 bases lay in between. The CDR3 length is 13 residues. CDR3 amino acids: CASSSGRAYEQYF. The DNA of the CDR3 is TGTGCCAGCAGTTCGGGCAGGGCCTACGAGCAGTACTTC.

There are many counts of this clonotype. The V and J genes are TRBV12-3 or TRBV12-4 and TRBJ2-5; TRBD2 might be the D (6 bases). V was shortened by 3 bases and J by 5 bases, with 10 bases between the two germline ends. This CDR3 has 13 residues. CDR3 loop: CASSLIGGETQYF. The DNA for the CDR3 is TGTGCCAGCAGTTTGATAGGAGGGGAGACCCAGTACTTC.

This clonotype was observed at least ten times. A junction end diverges from the germline sequence, so it may reflect a read error. The chain has TRBV2 and TRBJ2-7; 8 bases are shared with TRBD1. Germline CDR1 reads SNHLY; CDR2 reads FYNNEI. The CDR3 has 12 residues. This chain's CDR3 is CASRGQESRGFF. DNA of the CDR3: TGTGCCAGCAGGGGACAGGAGTCAAGGGGATTTTTC.

This chain links TRBV12-3 or TRBV12-4 with TRBJ1-5; a weak D match, TRBD1 (5 bases). The CDR3 is 13 amino acids. The V end was cut by 7 bases, the J end by 7 bases, with 14 bases between. The CDR3 spells CASTIGAGQPQHF. CDR3 DNA sequence: TGTGCCAGCACGATAGGGGCCGGGCAGCCCCAGCATTTT.

This clonotype was recorded many times. This chain links TRBV5-1 with TRBJ1-1; the match to TRBD1 covers 7 bases. The J segment lost 3 bases and the V segment lost 7 bases, leaving 6 bases of the junction unmatched. From germline, CDR1 is SGHRS and CDR2 YFSETQ. The CDR3 spans 13 residues. CDR3 residues: CASRQGVDTEAFF. CDR3 DNA: TGCGCCAGCCGACAGGGAGTGGACACTGAAGCTTTCTTT.

There are many counts of this clonotype. The V and J genes are TRBV30 and TRBJ2-5, with 7 nucleotides matching TRBD1. The CDR3 has 15 residues. Germline V lookup: CDR1 GTSNPN, CDR2 SVGIG (reference sequence). The ends lost 2 bases at V and 1 base at J; junction bases unmatched: 7. CDR3 sequence reads: CAWSPSQGIQETQYF. CDR3 sequence (DNA): TGTGCCTGGAGTCCGTCACAGGGGATCCAAGAGACCCAGTACTTC.

The chain couples TRBV6-5 to TRBJ1-5, with D hard to call. Germline CDR1 and CDR2: MNHEY and SVGAGI. V lost 2 bases and J 6 bases, leaving 11 bases between the germline ends. The CDR3 has 14 residues. The CDR3 nucleotides are TGTGCCAGCAGTTACGAGCACTTTACTCAGCCCCAGCATTTT. Translation gives CASSYEHFTQPQHF.

This clonotype was observed at least ten times. The chain carries TRBV3-1 and TRBJ1-2; 7 bases fit TRBD1. The ends lost 4 bases at V and 6 bases at J; junction bases unmatched: 5. CDR3 size: 13 residues. Germline V CDR1 and CDR2: LGHDT, YNNKEL (reference sequence). The chain's CDR3 is CASSLNRGHGYTF. CDR3 sequence (DNA): TGTGCCAGCAGCCTTAACAGGGGCCATGGCTACACCTTC.

V gene TRBV19 combines with J gene TRBJ2-7, with 11 bases matching TRBD2. Unmatched junction bases numbered 6, after V lost 11 bases and J lost 0 bases. Germline CDR1 reads LNHDA; CDR2 reads SQIVND (reference sequence). The CDR3 runs to 14 residues. In DNA form, the CDR3 reads TGTGCCCCTGAGACTAGCGGGACCTCCTACGAGCAGTACTTC. It codes for CAPETSGTSYEQYF.

This clonotype was detected ten times or more. The J gene is TRBJ1-1, the V gene TRBV6-2 or TRBV6-3; no clear D. The CDR3 covers 14 residues. The germline V gene has CDR1 MNHEY and CDR2 SVGEGT. V was pared by 4 bases and J by 1 base, with 10 bases between. In DNA form, the CDR3 reads TGTGCCAGCAGTTTTCTCCAGGCGAACACTGAAGCTTTCTTT. Its translation is CASSFLQANTEAFF.

The sample holds many counts of this clonotype. The V and J genes are TRBV2 and TRBJ1-1, with TRBD1 matching over 7 bases. The CDR3 sequence is 15 residues long. V lost 7 bases to trimming and J lost 5 bases; unmatched junction nucleotides: 13. CDR1 and CDR2 from the germline V gene are SNHLY and FYNNEI. CDR3 region: CASTPEGQGGTEAFF. The CDR3 DNA is TGTGCCAGCACTCCCGAGGGGCAGGGGGGGACTGAAGCTTTCTTT.

The rearrangement links TRBV16 to TRBJ2-7; D is undetermined. In germline, CDR1 is KGHSY, CDR2 FQNENV. The CDR3 length is 13 residues. Deletions cut 0 bases from V and 7 bases from J, with 10 bases between. The CDR3 sequence: CASSQSRGAEQYF. The CDR3 DNA is TGTGCCAGCAGCCAATCGAGAGGCGCTGAGCAGTACTTC.

To note about this clonotype: This may arise from a read error, as a much more abundant clone is one base away. The rearrangement links TRBV27 to TRBJ1-1; the D gene is possibly TRBD1 (5 bases). The V end was cut by 8 bases, the J end by 3 bases, with 25 bases between. Per germline, CDR1 MNHEY and CDR2 SMNVEV (reference sequence). This CDR3 comprises 17 residues. Here the CDR3 reads CASGTLDLGRGHTEAFF. DNA for the CDR3: TGTGCCAGCGGGACTCTAGACCTCGGGAGAGGGCACACTGAAGCTTTCTTT.

In this sample, this clonotype turned up many times. The rearrangement links TRBV6-5 to TRBJ2-2, with 7 bases lining up with TRBD2. Germline CDR1 MNHEY, CDR2 SVGAGI. Unmatched junction bases numbered 6, after V lost 4 bases and J lost 4 bases. There are 15 residues in the CDR3. This CDR3 reads CASSWRGSSTGELFF. The CDR3 coding sequence is TGTGCCAGCAGTTGGCGCGGGAGTTCCACCGGGGAGCTGTTTTTT.

CDR3 coding DNA: TGTGCCAGCAGCTCCCGCGGGGGAAGCGTTGAGCAGTTCTTC. Its protein product is CASSSRGGSVEQFF. The gene calls are TRBV7-2 and TRBJ2-1; 7 positions match TRBD2. CDR1 and CDR2 from the germline V gene are SGHTA and FQGNSA. The V gene end was trimmed by 4 bases and the J gene end by 9 bases; junction bases not matched to a gene: 9. This CDR3 has 14 residues.

This clonotype was recorded many times. The genes are TRBV20-1 and TRBJ2-7, with D unresolved. The CDR3 consists of 13 residues. V was pared by 3 bases and J by 0 bases, with 9 bases between. Per germline, CDR1 DFQATT and CDR2 SNEGSKA (reference sequence). The CDR3, as DNA: TGCAGTGCTAGCGGATTGAGCTCCTACGAGCAGTACTTC. It encodes CSASGLSSYEQYF.

The chain combines TRBV28 with TRBJ2-2, with D possibly TRBD1 on 6 matching bases. V gave up 4 bases and J gave up 2 bases, with 11 bases separating them. CDR1 and CDR2 (germline): MDHEN, SYDVKM. The CDR3 covers 15 residues. CDR3 sequence reads: CASSYRDTNTGELFF. The CDR3 nucleotides are TGTGCCAGCAGTTATCGGGACACCAACACCGGGGAGCTGTTTTTT.

This clonotype was detected a few times. The conserved phenylalanine or tryptophan normally closing the CDR3 is absent here, so this likely arose from a read error. Because the CDR3's place on the DNA is in doubt, the DNA is left out and the CDR3 is given as listed by TCRdb. This chain links TRBV7-3 with TRBJ2-7; TRBD1, as called in the table, went unchecked against the DNA. The CDR3 numbers 11 amino acids, ends counted. The germline V gene encodes CDR1 SGHTA and CDR2 FQGTGA. The CDR3 spells CASSPPGAAPL.

The rearrangement links TRBV4-1 to TRBJ1-1; D is ambiguous. V lost 1 base and J lost 0, with 9 bases in between. Germline lookup yields CDR1 MGHRA and CDR2 YSYEKL. The CDR3 consists of 15 residues. The CDR3 loop reads CASSQVSVLNTEAFF. The CDR3 nucleotides read TGCGCCAGCAGCCAAGTCTCAGTCCTGAACACTGAAGCTTTCTTT.

In its sample, this clonotype was seen a few times. The V gene is TRBV6-2 or TRBV6-3, the J gene TRBJ1-6, with TRBD1 as a possible D gene (6 bases). The V and J ends lost 6 bases and 5 bases respectively, with 14 bases between them. This CDR3 comprises 15 residues. Germline V gives CDR1 MNHEY, CDR2 SVGEGT. CDR3 amino acids: CASSEQGFHNSPLHF. The CDR3 DNA reads as TGTGCCAGCAGCGAACAGGGTTTCCATAATTCACCCCTCCACTTT.

The chain links TRBV30 to TRBJ2-7, with D tentatively TRBD1 (6 bases). The ends were cut back, 0 bases at V and 6 bases at J, with 9 bases in the middle. CDR1 and CDR2 from the germline V gene are GTSNPN and SVGIG (reference sequence). The CDR3 extends over 12 amino acids. CDR3 protein: CAWSVAGAEQYF. In DNA, the CDR3 is TGTGCCTGGAGTGTAGCAGGGGCCGAGCAGTACTTC.

This clonotype was recorded at least ten times. The rearrangement links TRBV6-5 to TRBJ2-5, with a tentative D call TRBD2 (5 bases). There are 15 residues in the CDR3. CDR1 MNHEY and CDR2 SVGAGI come from the germline V gene. V lost 2 bases to trimming and J lost 5 bases, with 15 bases between them. The CDR3 reads CASSYRGTPTETQYF. Here the CDR3 DNA reads TGTGCCAGCAGTTACCGGGGTACCCCGACGGAGACCCAGTACTTC.

This clonotype was observed at least ten times. This sequence joins TRBV28 and TRBJ1-1, with a tentative D call TRBD1 (5 bases). The CDR3 contains 14 residues. Germline lookup yields CDR1 MDHEN and CDR2 SYDVKM. V was clipped by 3 bases and J by 1 base, with 9 bases between them. This CDR3 reads CASSFHRRNTEAFF. The DNA for the CDR3 is TGTGCCAGCAGTTTCCACAGGAGGAACACTGAAGCTTTCTTT.

V usage is TRBV18 and J usage is TRBJ1-2, with 7 bases lining up with TRBD1. Germline-derived CDR1 and CDR2 are KGHSH and LQKENI. The trim removed 3 bases at V and 6 bases at J, leaving 4 bases unmatched. The CDR3 loop spans 13 amino acids. The CDR3 is CASSPSGQDGYTF. Written as DNA, the CDR3 is TGTGCCAGCTCACCCTCCGGACAGGATGGCTACACCTTC.

This clonotype was counted between two and nine times. This chain's CDR3 is CASSLTGRWGQRDSYEQYF. The CDR3 nucleotides are TGTGCCAGCAGCTTAACGGGCCGGTGGGGCCAGCGGGACTCCTACGAGCAGTACTTC. The rearrangement uses TRBV11-3 and TRBJ2-7; TRBD2 agrees at 7 bases. Looked up from germline, CDR1 is SGHNT and CDR2 is YENEEA. The CDR3 totals 19 residues. The V and J ends lost 2 bases and 0 bases, in that order; junction bases with no gene match: 16.

A few counts support this clonotype. The chain employs TRBV4-1 and TRBJ1-6, with D hard to call. Trimming took 0 bases from V and 10 from J, leaving 7 bases between them. This CDR3 is 13 amino acids long. The V gene's germline CDR1 is MGHRA and CDR2 YSYEKL. CDR3 nucleotide sequence: TGCGCCAGCAGCCAAGAGGTCCAATCACCCCTCCACTTT. Residues: CASSQEVQSPLHF.

This clonotype was seen a handful of times. This rearrangement joins TRBV7-6 to TRBJ1-2; D is ambiguous. The CDR3 runs 13 residues. V lost 4 bases, J lost 6 bases, and 12 bases lay in between. Per the germline V gene, CDR1 is SGHVS and CDR2 is FNYEAQ. The CDR3 DNA is TGTGCCAGCAGCTCATATCGGACCCATGGCTACACCTTC. Its protein product is CASSSYRTHGYTF.